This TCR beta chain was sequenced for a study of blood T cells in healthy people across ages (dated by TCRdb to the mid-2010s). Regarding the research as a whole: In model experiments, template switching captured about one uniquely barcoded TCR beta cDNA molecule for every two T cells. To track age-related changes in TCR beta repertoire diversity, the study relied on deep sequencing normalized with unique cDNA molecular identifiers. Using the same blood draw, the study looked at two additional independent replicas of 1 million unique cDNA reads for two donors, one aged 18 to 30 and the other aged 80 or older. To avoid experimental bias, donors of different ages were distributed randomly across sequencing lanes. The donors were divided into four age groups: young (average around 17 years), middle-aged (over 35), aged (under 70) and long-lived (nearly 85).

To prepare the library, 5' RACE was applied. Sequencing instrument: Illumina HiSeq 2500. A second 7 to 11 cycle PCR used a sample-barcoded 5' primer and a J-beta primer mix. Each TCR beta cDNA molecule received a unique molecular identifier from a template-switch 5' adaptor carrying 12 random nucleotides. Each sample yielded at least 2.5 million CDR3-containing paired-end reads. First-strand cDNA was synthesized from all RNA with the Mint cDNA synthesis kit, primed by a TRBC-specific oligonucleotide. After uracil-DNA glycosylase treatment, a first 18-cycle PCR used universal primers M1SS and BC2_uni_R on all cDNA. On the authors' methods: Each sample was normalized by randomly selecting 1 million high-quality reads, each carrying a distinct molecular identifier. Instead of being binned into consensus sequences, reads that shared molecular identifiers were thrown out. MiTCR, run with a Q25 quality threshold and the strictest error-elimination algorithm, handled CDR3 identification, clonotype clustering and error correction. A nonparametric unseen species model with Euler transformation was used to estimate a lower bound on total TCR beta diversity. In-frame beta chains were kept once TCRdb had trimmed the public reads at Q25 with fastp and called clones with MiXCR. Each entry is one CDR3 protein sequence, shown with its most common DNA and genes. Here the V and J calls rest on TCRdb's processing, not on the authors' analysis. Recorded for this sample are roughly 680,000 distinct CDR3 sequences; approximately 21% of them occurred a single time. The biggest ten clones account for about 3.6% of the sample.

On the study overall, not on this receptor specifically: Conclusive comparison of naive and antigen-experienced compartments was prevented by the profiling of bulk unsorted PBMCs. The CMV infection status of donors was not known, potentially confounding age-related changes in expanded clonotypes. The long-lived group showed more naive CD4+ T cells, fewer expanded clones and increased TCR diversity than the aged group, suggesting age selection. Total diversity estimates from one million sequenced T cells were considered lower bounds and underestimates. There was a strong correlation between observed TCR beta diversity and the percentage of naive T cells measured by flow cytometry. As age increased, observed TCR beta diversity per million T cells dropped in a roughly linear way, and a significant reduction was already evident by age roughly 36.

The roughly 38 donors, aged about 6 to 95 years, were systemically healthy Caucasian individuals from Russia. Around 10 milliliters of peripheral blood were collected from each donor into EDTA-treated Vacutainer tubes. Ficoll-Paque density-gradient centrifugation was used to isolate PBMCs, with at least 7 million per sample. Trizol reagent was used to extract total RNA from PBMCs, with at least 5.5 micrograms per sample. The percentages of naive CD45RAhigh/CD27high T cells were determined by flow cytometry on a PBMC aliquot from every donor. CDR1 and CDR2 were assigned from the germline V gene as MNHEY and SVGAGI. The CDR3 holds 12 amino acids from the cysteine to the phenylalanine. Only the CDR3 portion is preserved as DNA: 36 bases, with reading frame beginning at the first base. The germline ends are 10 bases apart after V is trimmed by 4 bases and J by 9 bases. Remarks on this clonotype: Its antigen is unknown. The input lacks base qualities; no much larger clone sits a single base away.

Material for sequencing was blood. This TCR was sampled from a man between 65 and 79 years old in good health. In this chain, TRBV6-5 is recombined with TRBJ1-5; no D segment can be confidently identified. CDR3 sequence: CASSSPKGPQHF. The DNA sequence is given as TGTGCCAGCAGTTCCCCCAAAGGGCCCCAGCATTTT.